Given below is one TCR beta chain in context. Preparation of TCR beta libraries was done by quantitative 5'-RACE with molecular barcodes. TCRdb ran MiXCR on the 5' RACE reads and lists one entry per CDR3 protein. Of 150,000 or so distinct CDR3 sequences listed, around a third are singletons. This sample stems from a study of CD8 T cells in ankylosing spondylitis. Germline-derived CDR1 and CDR2 are DFQATT and SNEGSKA (reference sequence). V gave up 3 bases and J gave up 5 bases; unmatched junction bases: 13. The CDR3 is made up of 17 amino acids. The sequencing input was synovial fluid, either unsorted or a sorted T cell fraction (not recorded which). The gene calls are TRBV20-1 and TRBJ2-7; 13 bases fit TRBD2. This clonotype was obtained from a male donor with ankylosing spondylitis. CDR3: CSASRTSGGAKRDEQYF. For the CDR3, the DNA is TGCAGTGCTAGCCGTACTAGCGGGGGGGCCAAGAGGGACGAGCAGTACTTC.